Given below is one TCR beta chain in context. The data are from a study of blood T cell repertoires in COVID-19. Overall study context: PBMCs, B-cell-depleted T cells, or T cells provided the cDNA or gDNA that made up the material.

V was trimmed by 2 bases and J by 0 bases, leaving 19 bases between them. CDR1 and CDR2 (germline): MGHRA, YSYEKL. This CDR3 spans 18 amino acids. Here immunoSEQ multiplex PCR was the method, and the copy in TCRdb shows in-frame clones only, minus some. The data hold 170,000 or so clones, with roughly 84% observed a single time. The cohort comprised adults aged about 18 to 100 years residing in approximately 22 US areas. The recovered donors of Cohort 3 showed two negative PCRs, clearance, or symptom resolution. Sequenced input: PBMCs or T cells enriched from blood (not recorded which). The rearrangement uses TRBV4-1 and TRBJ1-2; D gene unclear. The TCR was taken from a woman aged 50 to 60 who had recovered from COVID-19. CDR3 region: CASSQTDSTIVTNYGYTF. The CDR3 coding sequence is TGCGCCAGCAGCCAAACCGACTCGACGATCGTTACTAACTATGGCTACACCTTC.